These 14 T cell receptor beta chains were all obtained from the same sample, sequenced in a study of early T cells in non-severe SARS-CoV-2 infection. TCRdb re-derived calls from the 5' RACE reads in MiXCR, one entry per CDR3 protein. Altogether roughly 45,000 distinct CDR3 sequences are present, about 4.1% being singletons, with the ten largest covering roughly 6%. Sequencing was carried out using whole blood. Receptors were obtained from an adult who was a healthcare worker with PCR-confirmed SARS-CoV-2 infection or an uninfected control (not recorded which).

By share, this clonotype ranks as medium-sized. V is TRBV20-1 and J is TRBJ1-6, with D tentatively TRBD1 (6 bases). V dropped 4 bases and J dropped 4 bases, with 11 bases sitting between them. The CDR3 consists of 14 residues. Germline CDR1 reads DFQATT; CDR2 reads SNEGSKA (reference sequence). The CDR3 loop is CSATWQGYNSPLHF. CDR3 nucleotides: TGCAGTGCTACATGGCAGGGGTATAATTCACCCCTCCACTTT.

CDR3 nucleotides: TGTGCCAGCAGTCCGGACAGGGAAGAGACCCAGTACTTC. Protein product: CASSPDREETQYF. The chain couples TRBV11-3 to TRBJ2-5; 8 bases are shared with TRBD1. The CDR3 runs to 13 residues. V lost 6 bases to trimming and J lost 3 bases; unmatched junction nucleotides: 3. In germline, CDR1 is SGHNT, CDR2 YENEEA.

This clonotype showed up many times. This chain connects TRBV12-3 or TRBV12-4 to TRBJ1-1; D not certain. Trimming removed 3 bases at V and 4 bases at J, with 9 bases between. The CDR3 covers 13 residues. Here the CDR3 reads CASSFTRRTEAFF. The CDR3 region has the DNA TGTGCCAGCAGTTTTACCCGCCGCACTGAAGCTTTCTTT.

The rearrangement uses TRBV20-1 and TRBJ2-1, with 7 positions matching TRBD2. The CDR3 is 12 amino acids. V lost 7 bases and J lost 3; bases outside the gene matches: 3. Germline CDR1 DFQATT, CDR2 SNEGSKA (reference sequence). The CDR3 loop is CSGDYLYNEQFF. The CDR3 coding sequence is TGCAGTGGGGACTATCTCTACAATGAGCAGTTCTTC.

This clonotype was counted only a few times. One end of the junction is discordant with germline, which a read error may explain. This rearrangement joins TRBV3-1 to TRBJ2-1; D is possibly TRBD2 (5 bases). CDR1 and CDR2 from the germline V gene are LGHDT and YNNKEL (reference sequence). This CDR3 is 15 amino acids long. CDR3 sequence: CVSSQVGSGLNEQFF. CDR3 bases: TGTGTCAGCAGCCAAGTAGGCTCGGGGTTAAATGAGCAGTTCTTC.

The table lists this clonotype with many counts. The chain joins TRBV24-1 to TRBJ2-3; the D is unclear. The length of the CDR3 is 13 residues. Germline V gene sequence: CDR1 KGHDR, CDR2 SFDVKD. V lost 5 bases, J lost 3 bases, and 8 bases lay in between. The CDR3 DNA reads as TGTGCCACCAGTGTAACAGCGACAGATACGCAGTATTTT. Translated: CATSVTATDTQYF.

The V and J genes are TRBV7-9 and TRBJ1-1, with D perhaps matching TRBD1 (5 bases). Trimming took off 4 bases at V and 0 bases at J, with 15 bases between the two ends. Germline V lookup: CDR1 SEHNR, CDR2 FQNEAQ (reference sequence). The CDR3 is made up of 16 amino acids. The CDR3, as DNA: TGTGCCAGCAGCTCGTCTGACAGAGCTATGAACACTGAAGCTTTCTTT. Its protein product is CASSSSDRAMNTEAFF. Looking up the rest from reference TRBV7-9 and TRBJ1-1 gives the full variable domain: DTGVSQNPRHKITKRGQNVTFRCDPISEHNRLYWYRQTLGQGPEFLTYFQNEAQLEKSRLLSDRFSAERPKGSFSTLEIQRTEQGDSAMYLCASSSSDRAMNTEAFFGQGTRLTVV.

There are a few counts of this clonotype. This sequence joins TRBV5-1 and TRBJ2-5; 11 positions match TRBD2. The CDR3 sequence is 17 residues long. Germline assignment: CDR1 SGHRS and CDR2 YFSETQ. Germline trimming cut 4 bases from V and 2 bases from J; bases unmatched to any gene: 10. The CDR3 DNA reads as TGCGCCAGCAGCCTTGGGACTAGCGGCTTACTTCAAGAGACCCAGTACTTC. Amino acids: CASSLGTSGLLQETQYF. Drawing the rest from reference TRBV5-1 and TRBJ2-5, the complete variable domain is KAGVTQTPRYLIKTRGQQVTLSCSPISGHRSVSWYQQTPGQGLQFLFEYFSETQRNKGNFPGRFSGRQFSNSRSEMNVSTLELGDSALYLCASSLGTSGLLQETQYFGPGTRLLVL.

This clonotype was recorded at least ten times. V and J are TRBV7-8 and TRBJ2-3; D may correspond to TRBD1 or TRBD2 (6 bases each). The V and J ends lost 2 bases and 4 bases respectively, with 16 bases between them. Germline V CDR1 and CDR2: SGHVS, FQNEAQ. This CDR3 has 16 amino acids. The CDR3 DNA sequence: TGTGCCAGCAGCTTATTCCGGGGGCGCGTCTCAGATACGCAGTATTTT. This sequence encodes CASSLFRGRVSDTQYF.

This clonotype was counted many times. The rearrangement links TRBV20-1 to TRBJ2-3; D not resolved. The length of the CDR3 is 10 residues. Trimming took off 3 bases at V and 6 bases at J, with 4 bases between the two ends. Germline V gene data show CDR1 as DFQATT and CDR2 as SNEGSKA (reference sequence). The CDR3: CSASDDTQYF. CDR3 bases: TGCAGTGCTAGTGACGATACGCAGTATTTT.

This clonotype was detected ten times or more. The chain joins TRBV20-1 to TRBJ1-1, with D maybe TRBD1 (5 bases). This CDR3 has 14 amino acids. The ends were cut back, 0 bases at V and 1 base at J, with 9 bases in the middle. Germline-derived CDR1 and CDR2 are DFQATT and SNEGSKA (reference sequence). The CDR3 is CSAREQGRNTEAFF. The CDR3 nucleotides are TGCAGTGCTAGAGAGCAGGGAAGGAACACTGAAGCTTTCTTT.

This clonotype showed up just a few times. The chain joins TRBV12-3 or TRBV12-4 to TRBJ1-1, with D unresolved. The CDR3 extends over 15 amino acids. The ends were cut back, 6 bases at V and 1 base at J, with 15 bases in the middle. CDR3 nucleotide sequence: TGTGCCAGCAGCTCAATTAATTCCAAGAACACTGAAGCTTTCTTT. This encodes CASSSINSKNTEAFF.

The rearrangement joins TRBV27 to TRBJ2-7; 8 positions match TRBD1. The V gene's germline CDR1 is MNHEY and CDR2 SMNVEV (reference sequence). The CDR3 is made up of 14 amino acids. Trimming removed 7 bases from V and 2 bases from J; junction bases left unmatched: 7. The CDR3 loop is CASTPRRGPYEQYF. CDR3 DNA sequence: TGTGCCAGCACCCCCCGCAGGGGGCCCTACGAGCAGTACTTC.

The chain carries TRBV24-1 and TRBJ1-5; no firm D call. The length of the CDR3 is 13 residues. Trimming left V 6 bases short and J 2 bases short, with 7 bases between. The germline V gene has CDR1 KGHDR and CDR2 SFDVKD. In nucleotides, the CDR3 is TGTGCCACCAGTTCCACCGGCAATCAGCCCCAGCATTTT. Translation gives CATSSTGNQPQHF.